Below are 15 T cell receptor beta chains sequenced from a single sample in a study of blood T cell repertoires in COVID-19. The table came from immunoSEQ multiplex PCR; TCRdb's copy has only in-frame clones and leaves some out. The profile shows 200,000 to 300,000 clones, about 79% of them singletons. The sequenced sample was peripheral blood. The source of these receptors is a woman older than 75 with acute or convalescent COVID-19.

The V and J genes are TRBV7-2 and TRBJ1-2; D is possibly TRBD1 (6 bases). The germline V and J ends were trimmed by 6 bases and 2 bases, with 10 bases remaining between them. Germline-derived CDR1 and CDR2 are SGHTA and FQGNSA. This CDR3 is built from 13 residues. The chain's CDR3 is CASSPTGNYGYTF. The DNA of the CDR3 is TGTGCCAGCAGTCCCACAGGGAACTATGGCTACACCTTC.

This chain uses TRBV11-3 with TRBJ2-5, with 10 positions matching TRBD2. With 2 bases clipped from V and 8 bases from J, the junction kept 11 bases outside the gene matches. Germline lookup yields CDR1 SGHNT and CDR2 YENEEA. The CDR3 has 16 residues. The CDR3 loop is CASSLFLAGAPDTQYF. The CDR3 DNA sequence: TGTGCCAGCAGCTTATTTCTAGCGGGGGCCCCAGATACCCAGTACTTC. Full variable domain (remainder filled in from reference TRBV11-3 and TRBJ2-5): EAGVVQSPRYKIIEKKQPVAFWCNPISGHNTLYWYLQNLGQGPELLIRYENEEAVDDSQLPKDRFSAERLKGVDSTLKIQPAELGDSAVYLCASSLFLAGAPDTQYFGPGTRLLVL.

The rearrangement uses TRBV2 and TRBJ2-1; 10 nucleotides match TRBD2. The V and J ends lost 4 bases and 6 bases, in that order; junction bases with no gene match: 3. The V gene's germline CDR1 is SNHLY and CDR2 FYNNEI. The CDR3 contains 14 residues. Here the CDR3 DNA reads TGTGCCAGCAGTGCACTAGCGGGGCGCAATGAGCAGTTCTTC. It specifies CASSALAGRNEQFF.

This chain uses TRBV7-8 with TRBJ2-7, with a possible D match to TRBD1 (5 bases). CDR1 is SGHVS and CDR2 is FQNEAQ in the germline V gene. The CDR3 covers 14 residues. The germline V and J ends were trimmed by 1 base and 1 base, with 8 bases remaining between them. This CDR3 is CASSLGGTSYEQYF. CDR3 nucleotide sequence: TGTGCCAGCAGCTTAGGGGGCACTTCCTACGAGCAGTACTTC.

The chain recombines TRBV3-1 (or the pseudogene TRBV3-2) with TRBJ1-2; TRBD1 matches at 7 bases. Germline lookup yields CDR1 LGHDT and CDR2 YNNKEL (reference sequence). The CDR3 consists of 15 residues. With 3 bases clipped from V and 7 bases from J, the junction kept 11 bases outside the gene matches. CDR3: CASSHEARGEIGYTF. CDR3 bases: TGTGCCAGCAGCCACGAGGCCAGGGGGGAAATTGGCTACACCTTC.

The rearrangement joins TRBV7-9 to TRBJ2-3; D remains unclear. Deletions cut 0 bases from V and 0 bases from J, with 13 bases between. From germline, CDR1 is SEHNR and CDR2 FQNEAQ (reference sequence). CDR3 length: 17 amino acids. CDR3 loop: CASSLALTHSSTDTQYF. CDR3 DNA sequence: TGTGCCAGCAGCTTAGCCCTGACACATTCTAGCACAGATACGCAGTATTTT.

The rearrangement links TRBV28 to TRBJ1-5; D might be TRBD1 (6 bases). The CDR3 is made up of 17 amino acids. Germline V gene data show CDR1 as MDHEN and CDR2 as SYDVKM. Trimming left V 2 bases short and J 3 bases short, with 17 bases between. CDR3 sequence (DNA): TGTGCCAGCAGTTTAGAGGGAGGGGGTACTACCAATCAGCCCCAGCATTTT. It translates to CASSLEGGGTTNQPQHF.

The chain uses TRBV28 and TRBJ2-7; no clear D gene. This CDR3 has 12 amino acids. V was cut by 5 bases and J by 2 bases, with 7 bases left in between. The V gene's germline CDR1 is MDHEN and CDR2 SYDVKM. The CDR3 DNA reads TGTGCCAGCAGTGCCACAACCTACGAGCAGTACTTC. Protein product: CASSATTYEQYF.

V and J are TRBV7-9 and TRBJ2-3, with 12 bases that match TRBD2. Germline lookup yields CDR1 SEHNR and CDR2 FQNEAQ (reference sequence). The CDR3 has 15 residues. The V gene end was trimmed by 6 bases and the J gene end by 5 bases; junction bases not matched to a gene: 6. The CDR3 here is CASSASGGGKDTQYF. The CDR3 region has the DNA TGTGCCAGCAGTGCTAGCGGGGGGGGTAAAGATACGCAGTATTTT.

As regards this clone: Other DNA sequences in the sample encode the same CDR3. The J gene is TRBJ1-2, the V gene TRBV6-5, with no clear D. V lost 2 bases, J lost 1 base, and 8 bases lay in between. CDR1 MNHEY and CDR2 SVGAGI come from the germline V gene. CDR3 length equals 14 residues. The CDR3 here is CASSYRGSNYGYTF. CDR3 in DNA: TGTGCCAGCAGTTACCGCGGCAGTAACTATGGCTACACCTTC.

The J gene is TRBJ2-2, the V gene TRBV30; TRBD2 agrees at 11 bases. Germline CDR1 GTSNPN, CDR2 SVGIG (reference sequence). V lost 4 bases and J lost 3; bases outside the gene matches: 1. The CDR3 extends over 14 amino acids. The CDR3 spells CAWKGLADTGELFF. The DNA for the CDR3 is TGTGCCTGGAAGGGACTAGCGGACACCGGGGAGCTGTTTTTT.

The rearrangement joins TRBV28 to TRBJ2-7, with D tentatively TRBD1 (6 bases). Deletions cut 3 bases from V and 5 bases from J, with 11 bases between. Per the germline V gene, CDR1 is MDHEN and CDR2 is SYDVKM. The CDR3 is 13 residues long. The CDR3 nucleotides are TGTGCCAGCAGTTTCACAGGGCCCAACGAGCAGTACTTC. Protein sequence: CASSFTGPNEQYF.

In this sample, this clone turned up many times. V and J are TRBV19 and TRBJ1-6; 9 bases map to TRBD1. Germline CDR1 is LNHDA and CDR2 is SQIVND (reference sequence). There are 16 residues in the CDR3. The V and J ends lost 4 bases and 7 bases, in that order; junction bases with no gene match: 8. This CDR3 is CASSTTQGAGNSPLHF. The CDR3, as DNA: TGTGCCAGTAGTACAACACAGGGGGCTGGAAATTCACCCCTCCACTTT.

The chain combines TRBV6-5 with TRBJ1-5; the match to TRBD1 covers 10 bases. The V and J ends lost 6 bases and 5 bases, in that order; junction bases with no gene match: 4. Germline V CDR1 and CDR2: MNHEY, SVGAGI. The CDR3 runs to 14 residues. CDR3 residues: CASRAGTGDQPQHF. CDR3 nucleotide sequence: TGTGCCAGCAGGGCCGGGACAGGGGATCAGCCCCAGCATTTT.

The genes are TRBV3-1 (or the pseudogene TRBV3-2) and TRBJ1-6; the match to TRBD1 covers 9 bases. This CDR3 has 16 amino acids. From germline, CDR1 is LGHDT and CDR2 YNNKEL (reference sequence). V shed 1 base, J shed 6 bases, and the junction held 4 bases outside the gene matches. As DNA, the CDR3 is TGTGCCAGCAGCCAAGGGCGGGACAGGGCTAATTCACCCCTCCACTTT. It codes for CASSQGRDRANSPLHF.